This section outlines one TCR beta chain sequence together with its context. Its antigen is not known. Clones were sequenced by immunoSEQ multiplex PCR, and TCRdb holds only the in-frame ones, with some missing. In the table there are 100,000 to 150,000 clones, roughly 90% of which are singletons. This record belongs to a study of T cell responses to AZD1222 COVID-19 vaccine. Study results and caveats: Samples come after the peak T cell response, not at day 14. After two AZD1222 doses, spike-specific TCR breadth and depth rose versus day 0.

V shed 4 bases and J 2 bases; nucleotides not matched to a gene: 13. The CDR3 has 18 amino acids. Germline CDR1 MNHEY, CDR2 SMNVEV (reference sequence). The chain employs TRBV27 and TRBJ2-1; the match to TRBD2 covers 8 bases. Sequencing used peripheral blood, obtained on day 0 of AZD1222 vaccination. The clonotype comes from an adult in good health. In DNA form, the CDR3 reads TGTGCCAGCAGTTACACTGGGGCCACTAGCGGAACCTACAATGAGCAGTTCTTC. Its protein product is CASSYTGATSGTYNEQFF.